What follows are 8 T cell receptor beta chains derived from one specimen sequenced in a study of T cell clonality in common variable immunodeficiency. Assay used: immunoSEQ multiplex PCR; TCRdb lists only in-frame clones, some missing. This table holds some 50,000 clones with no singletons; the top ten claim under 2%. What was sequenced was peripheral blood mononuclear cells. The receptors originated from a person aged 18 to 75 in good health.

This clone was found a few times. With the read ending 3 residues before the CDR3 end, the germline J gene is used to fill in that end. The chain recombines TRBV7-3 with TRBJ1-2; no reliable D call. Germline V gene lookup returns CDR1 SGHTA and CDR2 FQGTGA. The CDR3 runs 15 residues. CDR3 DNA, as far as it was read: TGTGCCAGCAGCTTACCGGGCCGCGGGTCCAATGAC. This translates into CASSLPGRGSND. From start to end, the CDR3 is CASSLPGRGSNDYTF.

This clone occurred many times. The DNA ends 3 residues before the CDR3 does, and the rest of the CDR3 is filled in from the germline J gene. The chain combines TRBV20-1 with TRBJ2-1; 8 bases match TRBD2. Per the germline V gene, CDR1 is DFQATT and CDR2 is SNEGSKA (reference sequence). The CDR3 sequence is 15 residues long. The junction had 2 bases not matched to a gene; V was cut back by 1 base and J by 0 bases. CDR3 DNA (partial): TGCAGTGCTAGAGGCACTAGCGGCTCCTACAATGAG. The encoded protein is CSARGTSGSYNE. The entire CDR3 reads CSARGTSGSYNEQFF.

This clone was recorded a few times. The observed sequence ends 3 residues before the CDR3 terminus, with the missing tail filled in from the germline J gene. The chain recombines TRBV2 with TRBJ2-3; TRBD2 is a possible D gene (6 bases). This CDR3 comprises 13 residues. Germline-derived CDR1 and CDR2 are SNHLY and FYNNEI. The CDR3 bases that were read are TGTGCCAGCAGGCGGACGGACTATCAGCCG. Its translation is CASRRTDYQP. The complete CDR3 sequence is CASRRTDYQPQYF.

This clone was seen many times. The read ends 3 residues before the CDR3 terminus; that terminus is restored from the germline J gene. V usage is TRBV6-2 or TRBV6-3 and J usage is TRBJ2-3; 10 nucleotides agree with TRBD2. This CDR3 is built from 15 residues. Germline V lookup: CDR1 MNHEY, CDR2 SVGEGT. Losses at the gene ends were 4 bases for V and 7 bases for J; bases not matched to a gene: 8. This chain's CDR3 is CASSSERGGSNTQYF. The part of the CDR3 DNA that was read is TGTGCCAGCAGTTCAGAGCGGGGGGGTTCAAATACG.

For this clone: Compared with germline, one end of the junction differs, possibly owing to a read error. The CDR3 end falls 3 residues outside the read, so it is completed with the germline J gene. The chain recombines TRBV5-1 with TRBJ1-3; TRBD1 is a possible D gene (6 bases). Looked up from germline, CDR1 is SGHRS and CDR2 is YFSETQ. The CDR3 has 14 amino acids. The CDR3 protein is CASRDGGAGTTIYF. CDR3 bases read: TGCGCCAGCAGGGACGGGGGGGCTGGAACCACC.

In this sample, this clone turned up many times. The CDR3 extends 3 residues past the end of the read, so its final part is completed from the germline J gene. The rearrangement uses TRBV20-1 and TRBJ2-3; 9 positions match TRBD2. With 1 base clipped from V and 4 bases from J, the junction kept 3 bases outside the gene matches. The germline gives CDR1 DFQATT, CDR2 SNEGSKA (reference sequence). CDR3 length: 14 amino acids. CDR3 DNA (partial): TGCAGTGCTAGAGCGGGCGGGGGGGCAGATACG. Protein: CSARAGGGADT. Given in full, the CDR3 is CSARAGGGADTQYF.

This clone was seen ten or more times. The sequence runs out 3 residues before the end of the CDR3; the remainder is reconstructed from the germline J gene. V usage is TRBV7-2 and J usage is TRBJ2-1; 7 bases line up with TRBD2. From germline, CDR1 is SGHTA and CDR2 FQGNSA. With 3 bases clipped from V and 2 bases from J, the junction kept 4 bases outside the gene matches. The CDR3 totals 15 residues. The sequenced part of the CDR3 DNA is TGTGCCAGCAGCTTTATAGGACTAGCCTACAATGAG. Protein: CASSFIGLAYNE. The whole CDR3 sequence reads CASSFIGLAYNEQFF.

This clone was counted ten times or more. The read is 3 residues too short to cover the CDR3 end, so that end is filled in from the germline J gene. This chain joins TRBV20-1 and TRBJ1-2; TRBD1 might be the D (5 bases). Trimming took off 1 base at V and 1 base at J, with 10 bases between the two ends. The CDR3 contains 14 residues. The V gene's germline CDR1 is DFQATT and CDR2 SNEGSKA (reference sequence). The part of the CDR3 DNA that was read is TGCAGTGCTAGAGGTGGGGCGGATAACTATGGC. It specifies CSARGGADNYG. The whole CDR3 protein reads CSARGGADNYGYTF.